This record covers a single TCR beta chain. Sequencing was performed with immunoSEQ multiplex PCR; in TCRdb, only in-frame clones are kept and a portion is missing. Seen here are fewer than 200,000 clones, roughly 93% observed once, and the top ten hold over 3.5%. The CDR3 covers 16 residues. Trimming shortened V by 6 bases and J by 0 bases, and 19 bases separated the two germline ends. Germline assignment: CDR1 SGHDT and CDR2 YYEEEE. The sample belongs to a study of control samples from healthy donors and cancer patients. Sequences were obtained from blood. This rearrangement joins TRBV5-6 to TRBJ2-7, with D possibly being TRBD2 (6 bases). The sequence came from a woman aged 60 to 75 in good health. In DNA form, the CDR3 reads TGTGCCAGCACCGTATACGGGCGGGGCAACTCCTACGAGCAGTACTTC. Translated: CASTVYGRGNSYEQYF.